The rows below give T cell receptor beta chains drawn from one sample of a study of OX40 agonist ivuxolimab in advanced cancers. Here immunoSEQ multiplex PCR was the method, and the copy in TCRdb shows in-frame clones only, minus some. The sample gives tens of thousands of clones, 80% to 95% of which show up once; roughly 1.1% is in the top ten. This material consisted of CD4+ or CD8+ T cells sorted from blood, taken in a trial of the OX40 agonist ivuxolimab. The receptors were sampled from an adult with an advanced solid tumor such as melanoma, head and neck, liver or kidney cancer. Both conserved end residues are part of each CDR3. A D gene is named only where the DNA matches it firmly. Part of the rows lack a size; the others show once, few, many or a class for expanded clones.

CDR3 DNA: TGTGCCAGAAGGGTAGGTGGGATTTTAAACCGGGACAGCGACGATGAGCAGTTCTTC
CDR3 protein: CARRVGGILNRDSDDEQFF
J gene: TRBJ2-1
V gene: TRBV5-3
D gene: TRBD1
clone size: .

CDR3 DNA: TGTGCCAGCAGTTACGAAGCTGTCCGGGCCAACGTCCTGACTTTC
CDR3 protein: CASSYEAVRANVLTF
J gene: TRBJ2-6
V gene: TRBV6-6
D gene: .
clone size: .

CDR3 DNA: TGTGCCAGCACTGAAGCCGGGACAGGATACGAAAAACTGTTTTTT
CDR3 protein: CASTEAGTGYEKLFF
J gene: TRBJ1-4
V gene: TRBV2
D gene: TRBD1
clone size: .

CDR3 DNA: TGTGCCAGCAGTAAGCGGGAGCTGTCAACAGATACGCAGTATTTT
CDR3 protein: CASSKRELSTDTQYF
J gene: TRBJ2-3
V gene: TRBV28
D gene: TRBD2
clone size: .

CDR3 DNA: TGTGCCAGCAGTTTTGGTCAAGGGACAGGGGCTGAAAAACTGTTTTTT
CDR3 protein: CASSFGQGTGAEKLFF
J gene: TRBJ1-4
V gene: TRBV28
D gene: TRBD1
clone size: .

CDR3 DNA: TGTGCCAGCAGTTTAATTGGCAGGGGTACCACTTTACAAGAGACCCAGTACTTC
CDR3 protein: CASSLIGRGTTLQETQYF
J gene: TRBJ2-5
V gene: TRBV28
D gene: .
clone size: .

CDR3 DNA: TGCGCCAGCAGATCACTAGCGGGAGTGAACACCGGGGAGCTGTTTTTT
CDR3 protein: CASRSLAGVNTGELFF
J gene: TRBJ2-2
V gene: TRBV10-2
D gene: TRBD2
clone size: .

CDR3 DNA: TGCACGGGTTTCGCCTATAATTCACCCCTCCACTTT
CDR3 protein: CTGFAYNSPLHF
J gene: TRBJ1-6
V gene: TRBV29-1
D gene: .
clone size: .

CDR3 DNA: TGTGCCAGCAGTTTACTCAGACTAGCGTCTGTAGACGAGCAGTACTTC
CDR3 protein: CASSLLRLASVDEQYF
J gene: TRBJ2-7
V gene: TRBV28
D gene: TRBD2
clone size: .

CDR3 DNA: TGTGCCAGCCGTCTGGACAGGGCAACTAATGAAAAACTGTTTTTT
CDR3 protein: CASRLDRATNEKLFF
J gene: TRBJ1-4
V gene: TRBV2
D gene: TRBD1
clone size: once

CDR3 DNA: TGTGCCAGCAGCTTAGCGGGACGGAGCTCCTACAATGAGCAGTTCTTC
CDR3 protein: CASSLAGRSSYNEQFF
J gene: TRBJ2-1
V gene: TRBV11-3
D gene: .
clone size: .

CDR3 DNA: TGTGCCAGCAGTTTAAAAGGTTCAGATACGCAGTATTTT
CDR3 protein: CASSLKGSDTQYF
J gene: TRBJ2-3
V gene: TRBV28
D gene: .
clone size: once

CDR3 DNA: TGTGCCAGCAGCCGGGACAGGGAGACCCAGTACTTC
CDR3 protein: CASSRDRETQYF
J gene: TRBJ2-5
V gene: TRBV11-3
D gene: TRBD1
clone size: few

CDR3 DNA: TGTGCCAGCAGCCAGCCAGGGACCCAACCAGATACGCAGTATTTT
CDR3 protein: CASSQPGTQPDTQYF
J gene: TRBJ2-3
V gene: TRBV4-2
D gene: .
clone size: .

CDR3 DNA: TGTGCCAGCAGCCCGGGACAGGGGGCGCGAGGCACCGGGGAGCTGTTTTTT
CDR3 protein: CASSPGQGARGTGELFF
J gene: TRBJ2-2
V gene: TRBV5-5
D gene: TRBD1
clone size: .

CDR3 DNA: TGTGCCAGCTCACGAACCGCGAGCTCCTACAATGAGCAGTTCTTC
CDR3 protein: CASSRTASSYNEQFF
J gene: TRBJ2-1
V gene: TRBV18
D gene: .
clone size: .

CDR3 DNA: TGTGCCAGCAGCGGTACTAGCGCCACCGGGGAGCTGTTTTTT
CDR3 protein: CASSGTSATGELFF
J gene: TRBJ2-2
V gene: TRBV2
D gene: TRBD2
clone size: .

CDR3 DNA: TGCGCCAGCAGCCAGTTGGAGTCGGTGAACACCGGGGAGCTGTTTTTT
CDR3 protein: CASSQLESVNTGELFF
J gene: TRBJ2-2
V gene: TRBV4-3
D gene: .
clone size: .

CDR3 DNA: TGCGCCAGCAGCCCGGCTAAGGTATTGGAAGAGACCCAGTACTTC
CDR3 protein: CASSPAKVLEETQYF
J gene: TRBJ2-5
V gene: TRBV5-1
D gene: .
clone size: .

CDR3 DNA: TGTGCCAGCAGTCCCTCTTGGGGGCAAGAGACCCAGTACTTC
CDR3 protein: CASSPSWGQETQYF
J gene: TRBJ2-5
V gene: TRBV6-5
D gene: .
clone size: .

CDR3 DNA: TGTGCCAGCAGCCGACAATATGGCTACACCTTC
CDR3 protein: CASSRQYGYTF
J gene: TRBJ1-2
V gene: TRBV6-5
D gene: .
clone size: .

CDR3 DNA: TGTGCCAGCAGTGAGGGACAGGGGGATCAAGAGACCCAGTACTTC
CDR3 protein: CASSEGQGDQETQYF
J gene: TRBJ2-5
V gene: TRBV2
D gene: TRBD1
clone size: .

CDR3 DNA: TGTGCCATCAGTGAGTCCGGGTCCCAATGGACCCAGTACTTC
CDR3 protein: CAISESGSQWTQYF
J gene: TRBJ2-5
V gene: TRBV10-3
D gene: .
clone size: .

CDR3 DNA: TGTGCCAGCAGCCTCGGGGGATGGAATGAGCAGTTCTTC
CDR3 protein: CASSLGGWNEQFF
J gene: TRBJ2-1
V gene: TRBV7-9
D gene: .
clone size: .

CDR3 DNA: TGTGCCAGCAGCTTGGCCGGGACTAGCGGGATCTACGAGCAGTACTTC
CDR3 protein: CASSLAGTSGIYEQYF
J gene: TRBJ2-7
V gene: TRBV5-4
D gene: TRBD2
clone size: .

CDR3 DNA: TGTGCCAGCAGGAAAGCGGGAGGGAGCCAAGAGACCCAGTACTTC
CDR3 protein: CASRKAGGSQETQYF
J gene: TRBJ2-5
V gene: TRBV11-2
D gene: TRBD2
clone size: .

CDR3 DNA: TGTGCCATCCAAGGGACTAGCGCCTACAATGAGCAGTTCTTC
CDR3 protein: CAIQGTSAYNEQFF
J gene: TRBJ2-1
V gene: TRBV10-3
D gene: TRBD2
clone size: .

CDR3 DNA: TGTGCCAGTCTTGCCTTCAACAGGGGTGGGAACACTGAAGCTTTCTTT
CDR3 protein: CASLAFNRGGNTEAFF
J gene: TRBJ1-1
V gene: TRBV19
D gene: TRBD1
clone size: once

CDR3 DNA: TGCGCCAGCAGCCAAGAGAACAGGCCCACCCGGGAAGCTTTCTTT
CDR3 protein: CASSQENRPTREAFF
J gene: TRBJ1-1
V gene: TRBV4-1
D gene: .
clone size: few

CDR3 DNA: TGTGCCAGCAGTTACTCGATGACAGGGGTCAAACTGTTTTTT
CDR3 protein: CASSYSMTGVKLFF
J gene: TRBJ1-4
V gene: TRBV6-5
D gene: TRBD1
clone size: .

CDR3 DNA: TGTGCCAGCAGTCGGACGCGGGTTTATGGCTACACCTTC
CDR3 protein: CASSRTRVYGYTF
J gene: TRBJ1-2
V gene: TRBV27
D gene: .
clone size: few

CDR3 DNA: TGTGCCTGGAGTAAGACAGGGGAAAATGAAAAACTGTTTTTT
CDR3 protein: CAWSKTGENEKLFF
J gene: TRBJ1-4
V gene: TRBV30
D gene: TRBD1
clone size: .

CDR3 DNA: TGTGCCAGCTTAGGACAGGCATCTAACTACGAGCAGTACTTC
CDR3 protein: CASLGQASNYEQYF
J gene: TRBJ2-7
V gene: TRBV6-6
D gene: TRBD1
clone size: .

CDR3 DNA: TGTGCCAGTCGATCTGGGGGATCCGAGCAGTACTTC
CDR3 protein: CASRSGGSEQYF
J gene: TRBJ2-7
V gene: TRBV19
D gene: .
clone size: .

CDR3 DNA: TGCAGTGCTAGTTCCCCTGAAGCTTTCTTT
CDR3 protein: CSASSPEAFF
J gene: TRBJ1-1
V gene: TRBV20-1
D gene: .
clone size: .